This T cell receptor (beta chain) was documented in a study of type 1 regulatory T cells. Study in general: This in vitro CD4 product, T-allo10, is enriched for Tr1 cells and alloantigen-specific.

This clonotype was observed many times. Its antigen is unknown. TCRdb recomputed calls from the reads with MiXCR, one row per CDR3 protein. The sample shows 20,000 or so distinct CDR3 sequences, roughly 50% of them seen only once. V shed 3 bases and J 2 bases; nucleotides not matched to a gene: 6. The CDR3 is made up of 15 amino acids. Germline lookup yields CDR1 DFQATT and CDR2 SNEGSKA (reference sequence). The sequenced sample consisted of cultured T cells, either the whole culture or a sorted T cell fraction (not recorded which). The receptor was isolated from a human donor in good health. The gene calls are TRBV20-1 and TRBJ2-2; 7 bases are a match to TRBD2. Here the CDR3 reads CSAREAGRNTGELFF. The DNA of the CDR3 is TGCAGTGCTAGGGAAGCGGGGAGAAACACCGGGGAGCTGTTTTTT.